The present T cell receptor beta chain was sequenced within a study of lymphopenia after photon versus proton radiotherapy. Study-wide results and limits: Under photons, naive T cells and diversity fell while effector/memory populations rose. Oligoclonal CD8+ Temra expansion after nadir drove photon patients' diversity drop.

In regard to this clone: The antigen is unknown.

Sequenced by immunoSEQ multiplex PCR; TCRdb stores in-frame clones only, minus some. The sample has around 160,000 clones; less than 90% are singletons. The V gene lost 3 bases and the J gene lost 7 bases, with 4 bases spanning the gap. This CDR3 has 11 residues. Germline loops: CDR1 SNHLY, CDR2 FYNNEI. The rearrangement uses TRBV2 and TRBJ1-5; unclear D gene. The TCR originated in a middle-aged man with gastric cancer. The specimen was peripheral blood, collected from a patient treated with photon-based radiotherapy. The CDR3 DNA reads as TGTGCCAGCAGTGATGGCCAGCCCCAGCATTTT. Encoded protein: CASSDGQPQHF.